This is a list of T cell receptor beta chains from one sample in a study of beta chain features in type 1 diabetes. Clones were read by immunoSEQ multiplex PCR, and TCRdb kept only the in-frame ones, dropping some. The table has approximately 260,000 clones, about 20% seen once. Sequencing was carried out using naive CD4+ T cells from blood. These receptors were collected from a woman between 40 and 55 years old with type 1 diabetes. Each CDR3 is given with its conserved first and last residue. Where a row states a size, it is once, few, many or the class of an expanded clone; other rows omit it.

clone size	V gene	CDR3 protein
NA	TRBV11-2	CASSLLATASGANVLTF
NA	TRBV4-3	CASSQEQNSPLHF
NA	TRBV18	CASSPQADGGTDTQYF
NA	TRBV9	CASSPGLAGGLYNEQFF
NA	TRBV7-7	CASSRDREETQYF
NA	TRBV5-1	CASAFGPGNNQPQHF
NA	TRBV30	CAWSEGGSRNQPQHF
NA	TRBV5-1	CASSLVATGGFDEQYF
NA	TRBV6-6	CAVSRDSTTHTQYF
NA	TRBV18	CASSPSHEQYF
few	TRBV29-1	CSVELWESEAFF
few	TRBV4-3	CASSQTGTSYETQYF
few	TRBV19	CASSSLYEQYF
NA	TRBV7-8	CASSLGTDNEQFF
few	TRBV4-3	CASKEGDRAGSNYGYTF
NA	TRBV9	CASSVTPGGGRNIQYF
few	TRBV30	CAWSVAGSGNTIYF
NA	TRBV25-1	CASSGGPGLVTDTQYF
few	TRBV7-2	CASSLAGGSQYF
NA	TRBV7-6	CASSPLAGGGETQYF
NA	TRBV18	CASSPPVVRADTQYF
NA	TRBV18	CASSPDLTGNEQFF
NA	TRBV6-5	CASSRGHWDEQFF
few	TRBV15	CATSRDRGAEAFF
NA	TRBV29-1	CSVDGSSYNEQFF
NA	TRBV19	CASWTGRSRLSGANVLTF
NA	TRBV30	CAWSVRGGYGYTF
NA	TRBV7-9	CASSLAGLEQYF
NA	TRBV28	CASSTPGQIQYF
NA	TRBV6-5	CASSYSTGRIFDEQFF
NA	TRBV10-3	CAISEPSGSSYEQYF